A selection of T cell receptor beta chains follows, all from one sample in a study of cytomegalovirus exposure and HLA in healthy donors. Sequencing was performed with immunoSEQ multiplex PCR; in TCRdb, only in-frame clones are kept and a portion is missing. Altogether under 250,000 clones are present, roughly 84% being singletons, with the ten largest covering 1.3%. The sequenced sample was PBMCs. The receptors shown here come from a human donor in good health. Both conserved end residues are part of each CDR3. Clone size is stated in some rows and not others, as once, few, many or a class when expanded.

j_gene: TRBJ1-4
abundance: NA
v_gene: TRBV15
CDR3aa: CATSRERQRGSNEKLFF

j_gene: TRBJ1-2
abundance: NA
v_gene: TRBV4-3
CDR3aa: CASSQELGQGVHGYTF

j_gene: TRBJ1-2
abundance: once
v_gene: TRBV19
CDR3aa: CASSIDLGTGYGYTF

j_gene: TRBJ2-7
abundance: NA
v_gene: TRBV25-1
CDR3aa: CASSEYNQLGEQYF

j_gene: TRBJ1-2
abundance: NA
v_gene: TRBV6-4
CDR3aa: CASGGDCRGYGYTF

j_gene: TRBJ2-2
abundance: NA
v_gene: TRBV7-9
CDR3aa: CASSFRTGGHTGELFF

j_gene: TRBJ2-4
abundance: NA
v_gene: TRBV9
CDR3aa: CASSARDRGVKNIQYF

j_gene: TRBJ1-5
abundance: NA
v_gene: TRBV30
CDR3aa: CAWSFRGGQPQHF

j_gene: TRBJ1-1
abundance: NA
v_gene: TRBV19
CDR3aa: CASRLGGTEAFF

j_gene: TRBJ1-1
abundance: NA
v_gene: TRBV19
CDR3aa: CASSIDRGRTEAFF

j_gene: TRBJ1-3
abundance: NA
v_gene: TRBV18
CDR3aa: CASSPIAGHKAGNTIYF

j_gene: TRBJ2-7
abundance: NA
v_gene: TRBV4-2
CDR3aa: CASSLLRGGLYEQYF

j_gene: TRBJ2-5
abundance: once
v_gene: TRBV29-1
CDR3aa: CSVRQGVETQYF

j_gene: TRBJ2-5
abundance: NA
v_gene: TRBV18
CDR3aa: CASSRSGYQETQYF

j_gene: TRBJ1-1
abundance: NA
v_gene: TRBV4-3
CDR3aa: CASRLDRATEAFF

j_gene: TRBJ1-1
abundance: NA
v_gene: TRBV18
CDR3aa: CASSPLTGGRTEAFF

j_gene: TRBJ1-1
abundance: NA
v_gene: TRBV2
CDR3aa: CASSGGQGAGTEAFF

j_gene: TRBJ2-7
abundance: NA
v_gene: TRBV11-3
CDR3aa: CASSLEAGASYEQYF

j_gene: TRBJ2-7
abundance: NA
v_gene: TRBV29-1
CDR3aa: CSIWDRTDEQYF

j_gene: TRBJ1-1
abundance: NA
v_gene: TRBV5-1
CDR3aa: CASSTSGETEAFF

j_gene: TRBJ2-1
abundance: NA
v_gene: TRBV7-2
CDR3aa: CASSPGGLADYNEQFF

j_gene: TRBJ2-1
abundance: NA
v_gene: TRBV27
CDR3aa: CASSLTVASGKWFF

j_gene: TRBJ1-5
abundance: NA
v_gene: TRBV19
CDR3aa: CASSRQGYQPQHF

j_gene: TRBJ1-2
abundance: NA
v_gene: TRBV5-1
CDR3aa: CASSSEQGAVGYTF